Shown below are 29 T cell receptor beta chains from a single sample sequenced in a study of beta chain features in type 1 diabetes. All of the isolated RNA was reverse transcribed, so expressed TCRB transcripts were sequenced. Using immunoSEQ multiplex PCR, the repertoire was profiled, and TCRdb retains in-frame clones only, with some absent. This table has around 250,000 clones, about 25% appearing once. Sequenced: central memory CD4+ T cells from blood. The receptors derive from a man under 40 in good health.

About this clone: This CDR3 is also generated by other DNA sequences in the sample. The chain uses TRBV20-1 and TRBJ2-5; D not resolved. V lost 1 base and J lost 4, with 4 bases in between. Germline CDR1 reads DFQATT; CDR2 reads SNEGSKA (reference sequence). This CDR3 has 11 residues. CDR3 sequence: CSARVSETQYF. CDR3 DNA: TGCAGTGCTAGAGTTTCAGAGACCCAGTACTTC.

This chain uses TRBV15 with TRBJ2-7; the D gene could be TRBD1 or TRBD2 (5 bases each). V dropped 3 bases and J dropped 6 bases, with 24 bases sitting between them. Germline V gene data show CDR1 as LNHNV and CDR2 as YYDKDF (reference sequence). This CDR3 is 17 amino acids long. CDR3 sequence: CATSSGALTPRASEQYF. CDR3 sequence (DNA): TGTGCCACCAGCAGCGGGGCTCTAACCCCTCGAGCATCCGAGCAGTACTTC.

This clone was counted ten times or more. V is TRBV5-1 and J is TRBJ2-3; 15 bases line up with TRBD2. Trimming at V came to 4 bases and at J to 4 bases, leaving 7 bases not matched to a gene. Germline V CDR1 and CDR2: SGHRS, YFSETQ. The CDR3 is made up of 17 amino acids. CDR3 bases: TGCGCCAGCAGCCGGGGACTAGCGGGAGGAGGGGCAGATACGCAGTATTTT. Translation gives CASSRGLAGGGADTQYF.

This clone was recorded a few times. The rearrangement joins TRBV30 to TRBJ1-2; weak D call: TRBD1 (5 bases). V dropped 0 bases and J dropped 0 bases, with 11 bases sitting between them. CDR1 is GTSNPN, CDR2 SVGIG, per germline (reference sequence). The CDR3 has 15 residues. CDR3 coding DNA: TGTGCCTGGAGTGTACCTTACAGGCCTAACTATGGCTACACCTTC. It encodes CAWSVPYRPNYGYTF.

The chain combines TRBV9 with TRBJ2-2; tentatively, D is TRBD2 (6 bases). The CDR3 sequence is 18 residues long. Germline V gives CDR1 SGDLS, CDR2 YYNGEE. V lost 0 bases to trimming and J lost 4 bases, with 19 bases between them. CDR3 bases: TGTGCCAGCAGCGTAGAGGACGGGACTGCCCTGGGCACCGGGGAGCTGTTTTTT. Residues: CASSVEDGTALGTGELFF.

The J gene is TRBJ2-7, the V gene TRBV4-1; 7 nucleotides line up with TRBD2. The CDR3 runs to 15 residues. V shed 0 bases and J 2 bases; nucleotides not matched to a gene: 4. CDR1 is MGHRA, CDR2 YSYEKL, per germline. CDR3 DNA: TGCGCCAGCAGCCAAGATGGGACTACGACCTACGAGCAGTACTTC. Encoded protein: CASSQDGTTTYEQYF.

This clone has a handful of counts. The V call is TRBV5-6, the J call TRBJ2-3, with 8 bases fitting TRBD2. V was clipped by 4 bases and J by 0 bases; unmatched bases: 7. The CDR3 consists of 16 residues. In germline, CDR1 is SGHDT, CDR2 YYEEEE. CDR3 amino acids: CASSPGGVTSTDTQYF. The CDR3 nucleotides are TGTGCCAGCAGCCCGGGAGGGGTTACTAGCACAGATACGCAGTATTTT.

CDR3: CASSLTGVYTDTQYF. The CDR3 region has the DNA TGTGCCAGCAGTCTAACCGGAGTATACACAGATACGCAGTATTTT. V is TRBV6-5 and J is TRBJ2-3; no definite D call. The CDR3 has 15 amino acids. Trimming shortened V by 5 bases and J by 2 bases, and 14 bases separated the two germline ends. Germline CDR1 reads MNHEY; CDR2 reads SVGAGI.

With respect to this clone: Just one base apart from a much larger clone, this may be a read error. V is TRBV11-2 and J is TRBJ2-5; unclear D gene. Germline CDR1 reads SGHAT; CDR2 reads FQNNGV. V lost 5 bases to trimming and J lost 5 bases, with 3 bases between them. The CDR3 length is 10 residues. DNA of the CDR3: TGTGCCAGCAGCGCGGAGACCCAGTACTTC. Amino acid sequence: CASSAETQYF.

This chain uses TRBV27 with TRBJ1-1; D is unresolved. Trimming removed 5 bases from V and 3 bases from J, with 13 bases in between. Germline CDR1 is MNHEY and CDR2 is SMNVEV (reference sequence). This CDR3 is 14 amino acids long. CDR3 region: CASSPGRRHTEAFF. CDR3 coding DNA: TGTGCCAGCAGTCCAGGAAGGAGGCACACTGAAGCTTTCTTT.

Comments on this clone: Within the sample, other DNA sequences also encode this same CDR3. The genes are TRBV7-2 and TRBJ2-3; 7 bases fit TRBD2. Germline V gives CDR1 SGHTA, CDR2 FQGNSA. This CDR3 has 13 residues. After removal of 5 bases from V and 2 bases from J, the junction contained 1 base not matched to a gene. The CDR3 DNA follows: TGTGCCAGCAGCAGGGACTACACAGATACGCAGTATTTT. Translated: CASSRDYTDTQYF.

The chain employs TRBV7-9 and TRBJ2-5; the match to TRBD1 covers 8 bases. The junction had 11 bases not matched to a gene; V was cut back by 6 bases and J by 5 bases. CDR1 is SEHNR, CDR2 FQNEAQ, per germline (reference sequence). This CDR3 comprises 15 residues. The DNA of the CDR3 is TGTGCCAGCAGTCACCGGACAGGGAGTCGGGAGACCCAGTACTTC. It translates to CASSHRTGSRETQYF.

This clone was seen repeatedly, ten times or more. V usage is TRBV7-2 and J usage is TRBJ2-5, with D possibly being TRBD1 (5 bases). Germline CDR1 SGHTA, CDR2 FQGNSA. The V end lost 3 bases, the J end lost 5 bases, and 13 bases lay between the germline ends. The CDR3 runs to 14 residues. DNA for the CDR3: TGTGCCAGCAGCTTGGGGCTCGTTTCCGAGACCCAGTACTTC. Translation: CASSLGLVSETQYF.

This clone came up a few times. Since a much larger clone is just one base distant, this may be a read error. In the same sample, other DNA sequences code for this CDR3. The V gene is TRBV29-1, the J gene TRBJ2-5; possibly TRBD1 for D (6 bases). CDR1 is SQVTM, CDR2 ANQGSEA, per germline. V lost 6 bases to trimming and J lost 1 base, with 18 bases between them. The CDR3 consists of 15 residues. The CDR3 bases are TGCAGCGTGCCATCCCCAGGGACATTCCAAGAGACCCAGTACTTC. Its protein is CSVPSPGTFQETQYF.

This clone was detected ten times or more. The genes are TRBV7-2 and TRBJ2-3; a weak D match, TRBD2 (6 bases). This CDR3 has 18 residues. Germline lookup yields CDR1 SGHTA and CDR2 FQGNSA. The V end was cut by 2 bases, the J end by 2 bases, with 20 bases between. In DNA, the CDR3 is TGTGCCAGCAGCTTAAGGCGTAGCGGTCCAGCTGTCACAGATACGCAGTATTTT. Its protein product is CASSLRRSGPAVTDTQYF.

The V and J genes are TRBV5-1 and TRBJ2-2; 13 nucleotides match TRBD2. The CDR3 spans 17 residues. V shed 4 bases, J shed 5 bases, and the junction held 8 bases outside the gene matches. Germline V gene data show CDR1 as SGHRS and CDR2 as YFSETQ. The CDR3 reads CASSPGLAGVRTGELFF. In nucleotides, the CDR3 is TGCGCCAGCAGCCCCGGACTAGCGGGAGTCCGTACCGGGGAGCTGTTTTTT.

The chain links TRBV10-3 to TRBJ2-1; TRBD1 might be the D (6 bases). V was trimmed by 11 bases and J by 3 bases, leaving 17 bases between them. The CDR3 has 14 residues. Per germline, CDR1 ENHRY and CDR2 SYGVKD. The CDR3 DNA follows: TGTGCCTTAGGGGGACCCCTTAACTACAATGAGCAGTTCTTC. Protein: CALGGPLNYNEQFF.

This clone appeared a single time. This chain uses TRBV5-1 with TRBJ2-5, with D possibly being TRBD1 (6 bases). V was shortened by 4 bases and J by 1 base, with 14 bases between the two germline ends. The germline gives CDR1 SGHRS, CDR2 YFSETQ. The CDR3 has 15 amino acids. The CDR3: CASSLTGTSQETQYF. The CDR3, as DNA: TGCGCCAGCAGCCTTACCGGGACATCCCAAGAGACCCAGTACTTC.

The sample holds a few counts of this clone. At the DNA level, this CDR3 is encoded by other sequences in the same sample as well. The chain employs TRBV30 and TRBJ2-3; D gene unclear. V gave up 0 bases and J gave up 6 bases, with 10 bases separating them. This CDR3 spans 13 amino acids. Germline-derived CDR1 and CDR2 are GTSNPN and SVGIG (reference sequence). The DNA for the CDR3 is TGTGCCTGGAGTGTACAAGGTACGGATACGCAGTATTTT. It yields the protein CAWSVQGTDTQYF.

This clone has more than one count but fewer than ten. The rearrangement joins TRBV10-3 to TRBJ1-1, with a possible D match to TRBD1 (6 bases). The CDR3 spans 15 residues. Trimming removed 6 bases at V and 4 bases at J, with 18 bases between. Germline assignment: CDR1 ENHRY and CDR2 SYGVKD. CDR3 in DNA: TGTGCCATCAGGGACTTGGGGGCGAGGGGCACTGAAGCTTTCTTT. Translation: CAIRDLGARGTEAFF.

The CDR3: CASSHYRLAKNIQYF. The CDR3 nucleotides are TGCGCCAGCAGTCATTACAGGCTAGCCAAAAACATTCAGTACTTC. The chain carries TRBV23-1 and TRBJ2-4; D possibly corresponds to TRBD1 (5 bases). TRBV23-1 is treated as an ORF (open reading frame) with a function not yet certain. Deletions cut 3 bases from V and 0 bases from J, with 9 bases between. The CDR3 is 15 residues long.

The CDR3 sequence: CAWSSTQYEQYF. CDR3 nucleotides: TGTGCCTGGAGTTCGACCCAATACGAGCAGTACTTC. The chain combines TRBV30 with TRBJ2-7, with no clear D. The germline gives CDR1 GTSNPN, CDR2 SVGIG (reference sequence). CDR3 length equals 12 residues. V was shortened by 2 bases and J by 4 bases, with 9 bases between the two germline ends.

The chain uses TRBV2 and TRBJ2-6; D not resolved. CDR1 SNHLY and CDR2 FYNNEI come from the germline V gene. Trimming took off 7 bases at V and 1 base at J, with 17 bases between the two ends. The CDR3 extends over 17 amino acids. CDR3 region: CASIRLQSGSGANVLTF. CDR3 nucleotide sequence: TGTGCCAGCATACGGTTACAGTCAGGATCTGGGGCCAACGTCCTGACTTTC.

The rearrangement uses TRBV5-1 and TRBJ2-1; 8 nucleotides agree with TRBD1. Unmatched junction bases numbered 7, after V lost 7 bases and J lost 1 base. Germline V gene lookup returns CDR1 SGHRS and CDR2 YFSETQ. This CDR3 spans 15 amino acids. In DNA, the CDR3 is TGCGCCAGCGCCCCAGGGGGCGAGTCCTACAATGAGCAGTTCTTC. Its protein product is CASAPGGESYNEQFF. The full variable domain, rest sourced from reference TRBV5-1 and TRBJ2-1, is KAGVTQTPRYLIKTRGQQVTLSCSPISGHRSVSWYQQTPGQGLQFLFEYFSETQRNKGNFPGRFSGRQFSNSRSEMNVSTLELGDSALYLCASAPGGESYNEQFFGPGTRLTVL.

For this clone: At one end the junction does not follow the germline gene, possibly because of a read error. The CDR3 DNA sequence: TGTGCCATCAATGAGCAGTTCTTC. Its protein is CAINEQFF. The chain carries TRBV10-3 and TRBJ2-1; the D is unclear. Germline assignment: CDR1 ENHRY and CDR2 SYGVKD. The CDR3 is made up of 8 amino acids.

The chain carries TRBV14 and TRBJ2-7; D uncertain. The CDR3 length is 13 residues. Germline loops: CDR1 SGHDN, CDR2 FVKESK. Deletions cut 1 base from V and 5 bases from J, with 9 bases between. In DNA form, the CDR3 reads TGTGCCAGCAGCCAAGGTGGCCAAAACGAGCAGTACTTC. Encoded protein: CASSQGGQNEQYF.

This clone was observed a few times. This rearrangement joins TRBV7-2 to TRBJ1-5; D gene unclear. The CDR3 length is 15 residues. CDR1 and CDR2 (germline): SGHTA, FQGNSA. V shed 2 bases and J shed 5 bases, with 13 bases lying between them. In DNA form, the CDR3 reads TGTGCCAGCAGCTTACCGGGCAGCCTTGATCAGCCCCAGCATTTT. This codes for CASSLPGSLDQPQHF.

This sequence joins TRBV5-4 and TRBJ1-3; D is unclear. This CDR3 has 13 amino acids. Germline CDR1 and CDR2: SGHNT and YYREEE (reference sequence). Trimming left V 1 base short and J 2 bases short, with 4 bases between. The CDR3 region is CASSLTAGNTIYF. The CDR3 bases are TGTGCCAGCAGCTTGACGGCTGGAAACACCATATATTTT. The variable domain in full, completed from reference TRBV5-4 and TRBJ1-3, reads ETGVTQSPTHLIKTRGQQVTLRCSSQSGHNTVSWYQQALGQGPQFIFQYYREEENGRGNFPPRFSGLQFPNYSSELNVNALELDDSALYLCASSLTAGNTIYFGEGSWLTVV.

The J gene is TRBJ2-2, the V gene TRBV6-6; D perhaps matches TRBD2 (6 bases). With 4 bases removed from V and 5 bases from J, the gap between germline ends came to 14 bases. The CDR3 contains 15 residues. Germline CDR1 and CDR2: MNHNY and SVGAGI (reference sequence). In nucleotides, the CDR3 is TGTGCCAGCAGTTCGGGCGGGATGCGGACCGGGGAGCTGTTTTTT. The encoded protein is CASSSGGMRTGELFF.